This is a list of T cell receptor beta chains from one sample in a study of vaccination effects on CD4 cells after COVID-19. No antigen has been identified for these receptors. Profiled with immunoSEQ multiplex PCR; TCRdb holds only in-frame clones, not every one. The sample records tens of thousands of clones, about two thirds being singletons. Here the sequenced sample was CD4+ T cells from PBMCs cultured with a peptide pool, taken before COVID-19 vaccination. The receptor source for this set is a human donor who had a prior SARS-CoV-2 infection. Each CDR3 is given with its conserved first and last residue. D genes are given only for firm matches. Clone sizes are given selectively: once, few, many, or a class where the clone is expanded.

size,D,J,V,CDR3,DNA
NA,TRBD1,TRBJ1-2,TRBV7-2,CASSSRQGRYGYTF,TGTGCCAGCAGCTCGAGACAGGGACGCTATGGCTACACCTTC
NA,TRBD2,TRBJ2-2,TRBV11-2,CASSLEGLAGYTGELFF,TGTGCCAGCAGCTTAGAGGGACTAGCGGGATACACCGGGGAGCTGTTTTTT
NA,NA,TRBJ1-4,TRBV19,CASSSWIANEKLFF,TGTGCCAGTAGCTCCTGGATTGCTAATGAAAAACTGTTTTTT
NA,TRBD1,TRBJ2-2,TRBV2,CASRRGQARNTGELFF,TGTGCCAGTCGCCGGGGACAGGCAAGGAACACCGGGGAGCTGTTTTTT
NA,TRBD2,TRBJ2-1,TRBV3-1/TRBV3-2,CASSQTPGTSAYNEQFF,TGTGCCAGCAGCCAAACTCCCGGGACTAGCGCCTACAATGAGCAGTTCTTC
NA,NA,TRBJ2-3,TRBV28,CASRGGGGTDTQYF,TGTGCCAGCAGGGGGGGAGGGGGTACAGATACGCAGTATTTT
NA,TRBD1,TRBJ1-3,TRBV11-3,CASSLTGGLSRTIYF,TGTGCCAGCAGCTTAACAGGGGGCCTCTCGCGGACCATATATTTT
few,TRBD1,TRBJ1-5,TRBV6-5,CASSRQGNNQPQHF,TGTGCCAGCAGTCGACAGGGGAACAATCAGCCCCAGCATTTT
NA,NA,TRBJ2-3,TRBV3-1/TRBV3-2,CASSQMLKGEQYF,TGTGCCAGCAGCCAAATGCTTAAAGGAGAGCAGTATTTT
NA,TRBD1,TRBJ2-3,TRBV29-1,CSAKPGQITDTQYF,TGCAGCGCGAAACCGGGACAGATCACAGATACGCAGTATTTT
few,TRBD1,TRBJ1-2,TRBV5-1,CASSRGQANSYGYTF,TGCGCCAGCAGCCGGGGACAGGCCAACTCCTATGGCTACACCTTC
NA,TRBD2,TRBJ2-2,TRBV7-3,CASTRGANTGELFF,TGTGCCAGCACCCGGGGGGCGAACACCGGGGAGCTGTTTTTT
NA,TRBD1,TRBJ2-5,TRBV11-2,CASSSSQGYGTQYF,TGTGCCAGCAGCTCCTCACAGGGGTACGGGACCCAGTACTTC
NA,NA,TRBJ1-2,TRBV5-5,CASSFRRLTGDYGYTF,TGTGCCAGCAGCTTTCGTCGGTTGACAGGCGACTATGGCTACACCTTC
NA,TRBD2,TRBJ2-7,TRBV5-4,CASSQSGMSSYEQYF,TGTGCCAGCAGTCAAAGCGGGATGTCCTCCTACGAGCAGTACTTC
NA,TRBD2,TRBJ2-3,TRBV5-6,CASSLGLAGIISTDTQYF,TGTGCCAGCAGCTTGGGACTAGCGGGAATCATAAGCACAGATACGCAGTATTTT
NA,NA,TRBJ1-5,TRBV5-4,CASSMDSSNQPQHF,TGTGCCAGCAGCATGGACAGTAGCAATCAGCCCCAGCATTTT
NA,NA,TRBJ1-5,TRBV3-1/TRBV3-2,CASSLGVPFLHHQPQHF,TGTGCCAGCAGCCTTGGCGTCCCATTTTTGCATCATCAGCCCCAGCATTTT
NA,NA,TRBJ2-5,TRBV11-3,CASSPRSEETQYF,TGTGCCAGCAGCCCTCGCAGCGAGGAGACCCAGTACTTC
NA,TRBD1,TRBJ1-2,TRBV7-8,CASSLEQGMFVGYTF,TGTGCCAGCAGCTTAGAACAGGGGATGTTTGTTGGCTACACCTTC
NA,TRBD2,TRBJ2-3,TRBV11-2,CASSPSGMSDTQYF,TGTGCCAGCAGCCCAAGCGGGATGTCAGATACGCAGTATTTT
few,TRBD2,TRBJ2-3,TRBV7-3,CASSLGSTSGGSDTQYF,TGTGCCAGCAGCTTAGGTTCGACTAGCGGGGGTTCAGATACGCAGTATTTT
NA,NA,TRBJ2-6,TRBV7-3,CASSKQGVGANVLTF,TGTGCCAGCAGCAAGCAAGGGGTAGGGGCCAACGTCCTGACTTTC
NA,NA,TRBJ2-1,TRBV19,CASSRTAYEQFF,TGTGCCAGTAGTAGGACTGCATATGAGCAGTTCTTC
NA,NA,TRBJ1-5,TRBV2,CASSVEAGGNQPQHF,TGTGCCAGCAGTGTTGAAGCTGGTGGCAATCAGCCCCAGCATTTT
NA,NA,TRBJ2-3,TRBV5-1,CASSLGQSTDTQYF,TGCGCCAGCAGCCTAGGACAGAGCACAGATACGCAGTATTTT
NA,NA,TRBJ1-2,TRBV11-1,CASSLGVGYGYTF,TGTGCCAGCAGCTTAGGGGTGGGCTATGGCTACACCTTC
few,TRBD1,TRBJ2-7,TRBV6-5,CASRQGYEQYF,TGTGCCAGCAGACAGGGGTACGAGCAGTACTTC